This entry lists 5 T cell receptor beta chains sequenced from one sample in a study of CD8+ T cells in alopecia areata. Treatment given: oral pan-JAK inhibitor, 5-10 mg twice daily. Extraction of RNA preceded its reverse transcription into cDNA, which served as the sequencing template. Assay used: immunoSEQ multiplex PCR; TCRdb lists only in-frame clones, some missing. Here the sample spans a few hundred thousand clones, around two fifths being singletons. Specimen: CD4+ T cells sorted from blood, collected between weeks 30 and 35, from a patient treated with tofacitinib. The receptors derive from a human donor with alopecia areata.

The table lists this clone with a few counts. The rearrangement links TRBV7-9 to TRBJ1-6; 8 nucleotides line up with TRBD1. The CDR3 has 14 residues. The germline gives CDR1 SEHNR, CDR2 FQNEAQ (reference sequence). V shed 6 bases and J 14 bases; nucleotides not matched to a gene: 12. This CDR3 reads CASRLATDRETLHF. The CDR3 DNA reads TGTGCCAGCAGATTGGCGACGGACAGGGAAACCCTCCACTTT.

CDR3 bases: TGCAGCGTCCGAGCGAACACTGAAGCTTTCTTT. This gives the protein CSVRANTEAFF. The chain combines TRBV29-1 with TRBJ1-1; D unclear. Germline V lookup: CDR1 SQVTM, CDR2 ANQGSEA. Trimming cost V 6 bases and J 1 base, with 6 bases left between them. The CDR3 loop spans 11 amino acids.

This clone was seen only a few times. The chain recombines TRBV7-9 with TRBJ1-3; D not certain. Looked up from germline, CDR1 is SEHNR and CDR2 is FQNEAQ (reference sequence). The V and J ends lost 5 bases and 0 bases respectively, with 11 bases between them. The CDR3 extends over 15 amino acids. The CDR3 DNA follows: TGTGCCAGCAGCGACGCCCGGTACTCTGGAAACACCATATATTTT. The encoded protein is CASSDARYSGNTIYF.

V and J are TRBV27 and TRBJ2-3; 8 positions match TRBD1. Germline CDR1 reads MNHEY; CDR2 reads SMNVEV (reference sequence). V lost 6 bases and J lost 7; bases outside the gene matches: 12. The CDR3 has 15 residues. CDR3 protein: CASSRRQGSFYTQYF. In DNA, the CDR3 is TGTGCCAGCAGCCGACGACAGGGGAGTTTTTATACGCAGTATTTT.

As regards this clone: A read error may be the cause here, since a much bigger clone is one base away. This same CDR3 is encoded by further DNA sequences in the sample. The chain is built from TRBV6-5 and TRBJ1-1; 9 nucleotides line up with TRBD1. CDR3 size: 14 residues. V lost 5 bases, J lost 1 base, and 2 bases stayed unmatched. CDR1 and CDR2 from the germline V gene are MNHEY and SVGAGI. CDR3 sequence: CASSTDRGNTEAFF. The CDR3 region has the DNA TGTGCCAGCAGTACGGACAGGGGGAACACTGAAGCTTTCTTT.